The rows below give T cell receptor beta chains drawn from one sample of a study of lymphopenia after photon versus proton radiotherapy. The data were produced by immunoSEQ multiplex PCR, yet TCRdb's version contains in-frame clones alone and is incomplete. Of 30,000 or so clones listed, about 87% are singletons. The source material was peripheral blood, sampled from a patient treated with proton-based radiotherapy. The receptors originated from a woman in her fifties or sixties with cholangiocarcinoma. Some clones in this sample may be carry-over from other donors' samples. Both conserved end residues are part of each CDR3. D genes are given only for firm matches. Size is stated for part of the rows, as once, few or many counts, or as a class when the clone is expanded.

D	V	length	size	J	DNA	CDR3
.	TRBV2	12	.	TRBJ2-7	TGTGCCAGCAGGGTTTCGATCTACGAGCAGTACTTC	CASRVSIYEQYF
.	TRBV28	12	.	TRBJ1-2	TGTGCCAGCAGTTCCTGGCAGGGAAGCTACACCTTC	CASSSWQGSYTF
.	TRBV5-1	17	.	TRBJ2-2	TGCGCCAGCAGCTTGTCGGGCCCAGGATTGGGAACCGGGGAGCTGTTTTTT	CASSLSGPGLGTGELFF
TRBD1	TRBV27	14	.	TRBJ1-5	TGTGCCAGCAGTTATGGGCAGGGGGGTCAGCCCCAGCATTTT	CASSYGQGGQPQHF
.	TRBV9	11	.	TRBJ1-6	TGTGCCAGCAGCCCCTTAATTCCCCTCCACTTT	CASSPLIPLHF
.	TRBV6-1	10	.	TRBJ2-7	TGTGCCAGTAGATTTAACGAGCAGTACTTC	CASRFNEQYF
.	TRBV15	13	.	TRBJ2-7	TGTGCCACCAGCTTGGACAACTCCTACGAGCAGTACTTC	CATSLDNSYEQYF
TRBD1	TRBV10-3	17	.	TRBJ2-3	TGTGCCATCAGACCGGGACAGGGGGTGCGGGAGACGAATACGCAGTATTTT	CAIRPGQGVRETNTQYF
TRBD2	TRBV5-1	15	once	TRBJ2-1	TGCGCCAGCAGCTTGGCGGGGGCTAGCGGGAATGAGCAGTTCTTC	CASSLAGASGNEQFF
.	TRBV28	14	.	TRBJ2-1	TGTGCCAGCATCAGGGGGGGCGGAAGCAATGAGCAGTTCTTC	CASIRGGGSNEQFF
TRBD2	TRBV11-2	15	.	TRBJ2-7	TGTGCCAGCAGCCAATGGGGGGGGTATCCCTACGAGCAGTACTTC	CASSQWGGYPYEQYF
TRBD2	TRBV4-3	14	.	TRBJ2-7	TGCGCCAGCAGCCAATTTAGCGGGAGCAACGAGCAGTACTTC	CASSQFSGSNEQYF
TRBD1	TRBV7-3	16	.	TRBJ2-2	TGTGCCAGCAGCTTATTTGGGACAGATAACACCGGGGAGCTGTTTTTT	CASSLFGTDNTGELFF
.	TRBV29-1	11	.	TRBJ2-5	TGCAGCGTTGAAATTTCCGAGACCCAGTACTTC	CSVEISETQYF
.	TRBV7-7	14	.	TRBJ1-1	TGTGCTAGCAGCCCCGTGTCCTTTTGGACTGAAGCTTTCTTT	CASSPVSFWTEAFF
.	TRBV5-1	13	.	TRBJ2-7	TGCGCCAGCAGCTTGGCGTCAGACTACGAGCAGTACTTC	CASSLASDYEQYF
TRBD1	TRBV2	15	.	TRBJ1-2	TGTGCCAGCAGTGAAGCGGACAGGGGGAACTATGGCTACACCTTC	CASSEADRGNYGYTF
.	TRBV7-2	14	.	TRBJ2-3	TGTGCCAGCAGCTTAGGCTCATGGACAGATACGCAGTATTTT	CASSLGSWTDTQYF
TRBD2	TRBV7-2	15	.	TRBJ2-7	TGTGCCAGCAGCTTCCCACTAGCGGGAGGTTACGAGCAGTACTTC	CASSFPLAGGYEQYF
.	TRBV5-6	12	once	TRBJ2-1	TGTGCCAGCAGTTTACCCAACAATGAGCAGTTCTTC	CASSLPNNEQFF
.	TRBV10-1	15	.	TRBJ2-2	TGCGCCAGCAGTGAGGCCGGTCCGCAAACCGGGGAGCTGTTTTTT	CASSEAGPQTGELFF
TRBD2	TRBV5-1	16	.	TRBJ2-7	TGCGCCAGCAGCTTGGCGACGGGGGGGCCTTCCTACGAGCAGTACTTC	CASSLATGGPSYEQYF
TRBD1	TRBV5-6	17	.	TRBJ2-3	TGTGCCAGCAGCCCCACCCCGGGACAGGGAATCCCAGATACGCAGTATTTT	CASSPTPGQGIPDTQYF
.	TRBV2	15	.	TRBJ2-7	TGTGCCAGCATTGGAGACCTAACACCCATCTACGAGCAGTACTTC	CASIGDLTPIYEQYF
.	TRBV5-6	15	.	TRBJ1-5	TGTGCCAGCAGCTTGGGATTCTGGGAAGGGCAGCCCCAGCATTTT	CASSLGFWEGQPQHF